Below are 12 T cell receptor beta chains sequenced from a single sample in a study of patients and donors after allogeneic stem cell transplantation. TCRdb re-called the RT-PCR reads with MiXCR, one entry per CDR3 protein. In the table there are roughly 960,000 distinct CDR3 sequences, more than 15% of which are singletons. The sequenced sample consisted of blood, either unsorted or a sorted T cell fraction (not recorded which). The origin of the receptors is a human donor who was either an allogeneic HSCT recipient or a stem cell or donor lymphocyte infusion donor (not recorded which). It is not recorded whose cells these are; they may come from a transplant donor.

J is TRBJ2-3 and V is TRBV20-1; D is perhaps TRBD1 (6 bases). The germline CDR1 and CDR2 sequences are DFQATT and SNEGSKA (reference sequence). Trimming removed 1 base at V and 3 bases at J, with 23 bases between. CDR3 length equals 18 residues. CDR3: CSARVGRGPRPGTDTQYF. The DNA of the CDR3 is TGCAGTGCTAGAGTTGGCAGGGGTCCTCGACCTGGTACAGATACGCAGTATTTT.

The chain recombines TRBV5-1 with TRBJ2-1, with D uncertain. Trimming left V 6 bases short and J 7 bases short, with 8 bases between. The length of the CDR3 is 11 residues. Germline V gene data show CDR1 as SGHRS and CDR2 as YFSETQ. The CDR3 is CASNLGNEQFF. The CDR3 nucleotides read TGCGCCAGCAATCTCGGGAATGAGCAGTTCTTC.

The chain couples TRBV9 to TRBJ2-6; D may correspond to TRBD1 or TRBD2 (5 bases each). This CDR3 has 19 residues. Germline assignment: CDR1 SGDLS and CDR2 YYNGEE. V shed 4 bases and J shed 0 bases, with 20 bases lying between them. The CDR3: CASSPRTGPVYSGANVLTF. CDR3 DNA: TGTGCCAGCAGCCCCCGTACGGGGCCAGTATACTCTGGGGCCAACGTCCTGACTTTC.

In its sample, this clonotype was seen a few times. The chain links TRBV6-1 to TRBJ1-5, with 7 bases fitting TRBD1. The CDR3 totals 14 residues. The V gene end was trimmed by 5 bases and the J gene end by 6 bases; junction bases not matched to a gene: 7. From germline, CDR1 is MNHNS and CDR2 SASEGT. CDR3 DNA: TGTGCCAGCAGTACCCAGACAGGGCCTCAGCCCCAGCATTTT. Translating gives CASSTQTGPQPQHF.

The V and J genes are TRBV4-1 and TRBJ2-5; TRBD2 matches at 10 bases. This CDR3 contains 14 residues. Looked up from germline, CDR1 is MGHRA and CDR2 is YSYEKL. Unmatched junction bases numbered 4, after V lost 6 bases and J lost 3 bases. The CDR3 bases are TGCGCCAGCAGACCAGCGGGGGGGAAAGAGACCCAGTACTTC. Its translation is CASRPAGGKETQYF.

The genes are TRBV20-1 and TRBJ1-2; D may be TRBD1 (6 bases). The V gene's germline CDR1 is DFQATT and CDR2 SNEGSKA (reference sequence). The CDR3 loop spans 15 amino acids. V dropped 5 bases and J dropped 2 bases, with 18 bases sitting between them. The CDR3 reads CSAGPPGHNNYGYTF. The CDR3 DNA reads TGCAGTGCTGGACCCCCGGGACACAACAACTATGGCTACACCTTC.

There are many counts of this clonotype. The chain couples TRBV12-3 or TRBV12-4 to TRBJ1-5, with 8 nucleotides matching TRBD1. This CDR3 has 15 residues. Trimming removed 6 bases from V and 6 bases from J; junction bases left unmatched: 10. The CDR3 nucleotides are TGTGCCAGCAGCTCCGGACAGGGCAGAGCTCAGCCCCAGCATTTT. Its protein is CASSSGQGRAQPQHF.

This clonotype was seen only a few times. V gene TRBV24-1 combines with J gene TRBJ2-7, with 10 bases matching TRBD1. The CDR3 covers 16 residues. J was trimmed by 2 bases and V by 3 bases; bases with no gene match: 6. The germline V gene encodes CDR1 KGHDR and CDR2 SFDVKD. CDR3: CATSDRGQGDPYEQYF. CDR3 nucleotide sequence: TGTGCCACCAGTGATCGTGGACAGGGGGACCCCTACGAGCAGTACTTC.

This clonotype was picked up a small number of times. The chain has TRBV4-3 and TRBJ2-7; 7 nucleotides agree with TRBD2. The CDR3 has 15 amino acids. Trimming cost V 1 base and J 4 bases; bases outside gene matches: 7. The germline V gene has CDR1 LGHNA and CDR2 YSLEER. CDR3 DNA sequence: TGCGCCAGCAGCCAAGGGGGGGGTCTCGGGTACGAGCAGTACTTC. The encoded protein is CASSQGGGLGYEQYF.

The chain employs TRBV2 and TRBJ2-2, with D perhaps being TRBD1 or TRBD2 (5 bases each). The CDR3 loop spans 16 amino acids. CDR1 is SNHLY, CDR2 FYNNEI, per germline. V lost 4 bases and J lost 6, with 18 bases in between. CDR3 nucleotide sequence: TGTGCCAGCAGTGTAAGGGACCCGCCGAGGGCCGGGGAGCTGTTTTTT. Translation gives CASSVRDPPRAGELFF.

V gene TRBV13 combines with J gene TRBJ2-5; the D is unclear. V gave up 4 bases and J gave up 5 bases, with 14 bases separating them. The CDR3 is 14 amino acids. The germline CDR1 and CDR2 sequences are PRHDT and FYEKMQ (reference sequence). The CDR3 sequence is CASSSQGRGETQYF. The CDR3 DNA is TGTGCCAGCAGCTCCCAAGGTAGAGGTGAGACCCAGTACTTC.

The genes are TRBV27 and TRBJ2-2; D remains ambiguous. The V end lost 2 bases, the J end lost 2 bases, and 12 bases lay between the germline ends. Germline CDR1 and CDR2: MNHEY and SMNVEV (reference sequence). The CDR3 consists of 16 residues. CDR3: CASSLNVQINTGELFF. CDR3 nucleotides: TGTGCCAGCAGTTTAAACGTACAGATAAACACCGGGGAGCTGTTTTTT.